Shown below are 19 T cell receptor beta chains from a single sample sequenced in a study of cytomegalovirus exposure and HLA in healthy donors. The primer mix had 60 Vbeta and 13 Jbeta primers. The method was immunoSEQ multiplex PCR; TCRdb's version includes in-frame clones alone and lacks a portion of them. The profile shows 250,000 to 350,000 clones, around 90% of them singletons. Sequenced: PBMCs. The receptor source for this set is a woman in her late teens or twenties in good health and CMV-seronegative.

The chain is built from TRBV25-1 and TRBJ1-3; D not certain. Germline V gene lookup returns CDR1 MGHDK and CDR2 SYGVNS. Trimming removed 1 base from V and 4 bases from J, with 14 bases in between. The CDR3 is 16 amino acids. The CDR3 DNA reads TGTGCCAGCAGTGAATTTAGGCTAGCGAGCGGAAACACCATATATTTT. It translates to CASSEFRLASGNTIYF.

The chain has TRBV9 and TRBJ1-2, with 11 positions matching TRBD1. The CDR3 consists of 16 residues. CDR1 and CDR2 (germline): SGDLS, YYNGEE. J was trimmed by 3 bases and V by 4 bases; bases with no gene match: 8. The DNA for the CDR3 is TGTGCCAGCAGCCTTAATCCGGGACAGGGGGACTATGGCTACACCTTC. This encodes CASSLNPGQGDYGYTF.

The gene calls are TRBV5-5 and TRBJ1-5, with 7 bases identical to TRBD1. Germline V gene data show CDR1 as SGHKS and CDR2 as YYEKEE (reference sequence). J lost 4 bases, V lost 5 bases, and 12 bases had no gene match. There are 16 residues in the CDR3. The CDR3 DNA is TGTGCCAGCAGTCAAGAGACAGGGAATCGAAATCAGCCCCAGCATTTT. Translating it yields CASSQETGNRNQPQHF.

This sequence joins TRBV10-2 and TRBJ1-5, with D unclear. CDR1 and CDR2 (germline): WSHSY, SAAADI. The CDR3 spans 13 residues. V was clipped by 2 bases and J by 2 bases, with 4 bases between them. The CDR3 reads CASSEGRNQPQHF. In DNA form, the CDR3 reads TGCGCCAGCAGTGAGGGGCGCAATCAGCCCCAGCATTTT.

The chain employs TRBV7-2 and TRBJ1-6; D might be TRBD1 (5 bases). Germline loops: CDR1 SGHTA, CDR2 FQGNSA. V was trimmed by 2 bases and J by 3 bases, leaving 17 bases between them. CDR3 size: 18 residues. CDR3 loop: CASSLRGPGQGYNSPLHF. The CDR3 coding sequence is TGTGCCAGCAGCTTAAGGGGTCCTGGCCAGGGCTATAATTCACCCCTCCACTTT.

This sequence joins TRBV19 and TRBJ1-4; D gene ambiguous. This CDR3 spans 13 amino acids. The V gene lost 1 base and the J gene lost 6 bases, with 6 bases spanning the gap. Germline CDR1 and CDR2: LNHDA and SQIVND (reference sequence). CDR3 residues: CASSIVSHEKLFF. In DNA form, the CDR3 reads TGTGCCAGTAGTATAGTGAGCCATGAAAAACTGTTTTTT.

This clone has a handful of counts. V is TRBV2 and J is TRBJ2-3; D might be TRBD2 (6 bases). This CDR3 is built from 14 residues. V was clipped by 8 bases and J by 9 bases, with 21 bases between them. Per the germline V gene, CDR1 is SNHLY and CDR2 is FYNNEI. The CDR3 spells CASPDRDWDLTQYF. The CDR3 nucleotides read TGTGCCAGCCCGGACCGGGACTGGGACCTCACGCAGTATTTT.

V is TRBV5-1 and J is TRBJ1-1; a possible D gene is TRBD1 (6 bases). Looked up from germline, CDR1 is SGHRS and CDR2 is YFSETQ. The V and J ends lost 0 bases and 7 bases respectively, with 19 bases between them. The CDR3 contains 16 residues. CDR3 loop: CASSLAQDYRVGEAFF. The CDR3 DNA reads TGCGCCAGCAGCTTGGCCCAAGACTACAGGGTGGGTGAAGCTTTCTTT.

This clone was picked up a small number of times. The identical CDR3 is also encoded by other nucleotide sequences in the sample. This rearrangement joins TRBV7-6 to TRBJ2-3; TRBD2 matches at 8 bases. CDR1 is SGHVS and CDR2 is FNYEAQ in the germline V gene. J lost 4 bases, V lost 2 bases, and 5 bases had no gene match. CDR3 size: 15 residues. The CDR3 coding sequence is TGTGCCAGCAGCTTATGGGCGGGGGGATCAGATACGCAGTATTTT. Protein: CASSLWAGGSDTQYF. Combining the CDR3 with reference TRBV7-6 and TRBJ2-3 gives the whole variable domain GAGVSQSPRYKVTKRGQDVALRCDPISGHVSLYWYRQALGQGPEFLTYFNYEAQQDKSGLPNDRFSAERPEGSISTLTIQRTEQRDSAMYRCASSLWAGGSDTQYFGPGTRLTVL.

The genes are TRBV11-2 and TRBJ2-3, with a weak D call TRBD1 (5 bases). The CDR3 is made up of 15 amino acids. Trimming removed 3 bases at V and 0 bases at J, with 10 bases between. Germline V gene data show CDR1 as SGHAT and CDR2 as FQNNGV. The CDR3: CASSFQGVSTDTQYF. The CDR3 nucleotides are TGTGCCAGCAGCTTTCAAGGGGTTAGCACAGATACGCAGTATTTT. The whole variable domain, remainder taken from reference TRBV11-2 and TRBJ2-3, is EAGVAQSPRYKIIEKRQSVAFWCNPISGHATLYWYQQILGQGPKLLIQFQNNGVVDDSQLPKDRFSAERLKGVDSTLKIQPAKLEDSAVYLCASSFQGVSTDTQYFGPGTRLTVL.

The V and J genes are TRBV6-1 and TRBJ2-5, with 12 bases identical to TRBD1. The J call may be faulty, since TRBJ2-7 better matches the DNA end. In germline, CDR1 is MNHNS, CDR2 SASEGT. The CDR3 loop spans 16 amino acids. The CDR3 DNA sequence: TGTGCCAGCAGTGATGGCGGGACAGGGGGCATCTACGAGCAGTACTTC. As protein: CASSDGGTGGIYEQYF.

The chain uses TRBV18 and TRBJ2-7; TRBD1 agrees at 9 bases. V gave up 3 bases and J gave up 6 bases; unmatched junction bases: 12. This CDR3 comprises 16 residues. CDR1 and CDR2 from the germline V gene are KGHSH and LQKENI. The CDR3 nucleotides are TGTGCCAGCTCACCGATACAGGGGGCCTTACTACGCGAGCAGTACTTC. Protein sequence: CASSPIQGALLREQYF.

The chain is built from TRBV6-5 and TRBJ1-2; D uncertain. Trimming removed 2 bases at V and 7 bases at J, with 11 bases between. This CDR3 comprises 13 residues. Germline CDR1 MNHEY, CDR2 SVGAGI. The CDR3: CASSYNPVLGYTF. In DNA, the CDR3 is TGTGCCAGCAGTTACAACCCGGTGCTTGGCTACACCTTC.

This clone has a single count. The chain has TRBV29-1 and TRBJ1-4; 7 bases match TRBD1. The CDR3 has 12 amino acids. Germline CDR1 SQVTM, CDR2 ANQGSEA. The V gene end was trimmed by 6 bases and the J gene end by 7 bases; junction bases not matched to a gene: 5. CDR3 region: CSVQGVSEKLFF. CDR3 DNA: TGCAGCGTCCAGGGGGTTTCTGAAAAACTGTTTTTT.

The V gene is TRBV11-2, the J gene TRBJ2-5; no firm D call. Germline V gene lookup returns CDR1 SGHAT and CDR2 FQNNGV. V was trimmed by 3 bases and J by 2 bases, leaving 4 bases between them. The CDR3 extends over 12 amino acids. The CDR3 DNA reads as TGTGCCAGCAGCTTTAATCAAGAGACCCAGTACTTC. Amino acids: CASSFNQETQYF.

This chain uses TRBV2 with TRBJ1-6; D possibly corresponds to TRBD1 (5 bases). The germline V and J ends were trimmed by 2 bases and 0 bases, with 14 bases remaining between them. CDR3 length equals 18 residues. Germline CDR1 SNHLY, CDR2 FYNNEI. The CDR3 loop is CASSESQGGSSYNSPLHF. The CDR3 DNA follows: TGTGCCAGCAGTGAAAGCCAGGGCGGGAGCTCCTATAATTCACCCCTCCACTTT.

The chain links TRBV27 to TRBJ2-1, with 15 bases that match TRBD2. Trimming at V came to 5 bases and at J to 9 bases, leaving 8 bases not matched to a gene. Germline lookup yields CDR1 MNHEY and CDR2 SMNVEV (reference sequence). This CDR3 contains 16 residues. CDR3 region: CASSPGTSGGPVEQFF. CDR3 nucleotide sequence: TGTGCCAGCAGTCCCGGGACTAGCGGGGGGCCGGTTGAGCAGTTCTTC.

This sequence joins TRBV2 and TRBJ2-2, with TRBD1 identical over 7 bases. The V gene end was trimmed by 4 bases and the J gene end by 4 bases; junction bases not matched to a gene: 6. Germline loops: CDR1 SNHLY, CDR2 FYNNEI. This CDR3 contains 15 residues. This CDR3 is CASSVKGAATGELFF. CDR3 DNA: TGTGCCAGCAGTGTGAAGGGGGCGGCCACCGGGGAGCTGTTTTTT.

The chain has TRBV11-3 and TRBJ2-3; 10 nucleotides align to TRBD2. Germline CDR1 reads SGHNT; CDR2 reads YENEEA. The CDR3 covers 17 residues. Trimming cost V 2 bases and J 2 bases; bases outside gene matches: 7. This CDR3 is CASSLRASGGLTDTQYF. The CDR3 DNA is TGTGCCAGCAGCTTACGGGCTAGCGGGGGCCTCACAGATACGCAGTATTTT.